This T cell receptor (beta chain) was sequenced during a study of CD8 T cells in Susac syndrome (dated by TCRdb to about 2019). Broadly, across the study: Among the sequenced Susac syndrome patients, over five had clinically active disease and about eight were in clinical remission. At blood withdrawal, Susac syndrome patients were either therapy-naive, taking corticosteroids (in some cases with IVIg as well), or taking IVIg alone. The study used repertoire sequencing to test whether antigen drove CD8+ T cell activation and differentiation in Susac syndrome. The clonality of the CD8+ T cell repertoire was compared across 12 healthy donors, about 14 Susac syndrome patients and about 15 multiple sclerosis patients.

General findings and caveats noted by the study authors: Clonal expansion was observed in Susac syndrome CD8+ repertoires, with the highest expansion in CD8+ TEMRA cells and greater expansion in clinically active than in remitting patients. In the total CD8+ and CD8+ TEMRA repertoires, around 15 and five Susac-specific public clones, respectively, were identified. The number of individuals in the TCR sequencing and HLA analysis was recognized as being relatively small.

Peripheral blood CD8+ and CD4+ T cells from healthy donors, Susac syndrome patients and multiple sclerosis patients were profiled by high-throughput TCR beta sequencing. Recently defined diagnostic criteria for definite or probable disease were met by the Susac syndrome patients. Bulk CD8+ and CD4+ T cells were purified by magnetic negative isolation, whereas CD8+ TEMRA cells were enriched by FACS. Blood was drawn into EDTA tubes, processed within 24 hours, and PBMCs were isolated by density gradient centrifugation. PBMCs intended for TCR sequencing were frozen in liquid nitrogen and were later thawed in a 37 degrees C water bath. A purity of at least 90% was achieved for sorted or isolated CD4+, CD8+ and CD8+ TEMRA cells. As for this clonotype: Its antigen is currently not known. Base qualities are not recorded, but no much larger clone differs from it by a single base.

Measured from the cysteine to the phenylalanine, the CDR3 is 11 residues long. This entry keeps only the CDR3 DNA: 33 bases, framed from base 1. For CDR1 and CDR2, the germline V gene lists SQVTM and ANQGSEA. V is reduced by 4 bases and J by 6 bases, leaving a spacing of 6 bases between them. RNA was extracted using the RNeasy kit, and about 0.5 to 1 ug of the RNA was reverse transcribed with random hexamers. TCR beta CDR3 regions were amplified with the immunoSEQ multiplex PCR assay covering 54 Vbeta and 13 Jbeta segments. To correct PCR amplification bias, a synthetic template baseline was used for both primer optimization and computational correction. The paper's processing steps were these. Reads were assigned to V, D and J genes according to IMGT and analyzed in immunoSEQ Analyzer, with only productive sequences retained. Clonality was computed as one minus Shannon entropy normalized by log2 of the number of productive unique sequences. Public and private clones were assessed among the 100 most prevalent clones of each patient and control. Clones were defined as Susac-specific when absent from the healthy and MS cohorts, from about 1,100 published viral clones and from other ImmuneACCESS disease sequences. The public reads were quality trimmed at Q25 with fastp and then assembled into clones with MiXCR by TCRdb, keeping productive beta chains. Each entry is one CDR3 protein sequence, shown with its most common DNA and genes. These V and J calls originate from TCRdb's pipeline instead of the authors' own analysis. The sample table contains fewer than 90,000 distinct CDR3 sequences; only one count was recorded for 85% to 95% of them. The ten largest clones represent 0.4% to 0.55% of the sample.

The chain is assembled from TRBV29-1 and TRBJ2-2; no confident D gene assignment can be made. Sequenced input: CD8+ T cells from PBMCs. The source is a human donor with Susac syndrome. The CDR3 region has the sequence CSVGRAGELFF. The nucleotide sequence reads as follows: TGCAGCGTTGGTCGGGCCGGGGAGCTGTTTTTT.